These T cell receptor beta chains were read from a single sample in a study of T-cell reconstitution after alpha-beta-depleted transplantation in children. TCRdb called the PCR reads again in MiXCR, with one record for every CDR3 protein. Altogether over 90,000 distinct CDR3 sequences are present, roughly 7.6% being singletons, with the ten largest covering about 17%. The sequencing used PBMCs, collected before TCRalphabeta/CD19-depleted stem cell transplant. The source is a boy aged 2 to 10 with acute lymphoblastic leukemia, due to receive a stem cell transplant. Each CDR3 is given with its conserved first and last residue. Each record gives: J gene, D gene, clone size, V gene, CDR3 DNA, CDR3 protein. The D gene is left open where the match is weak. Not all rows give a size; the values are once, few, many and, for expanded clones, a class.

>TRBJ2-6|TRBD1|-|TRBV11-2
TGTGCCAGCAGCTTAGAGGGACAGGGTAGATCTGGGGCCAACGTCCTGACTTTC
CASSLEGQGRSGANVLTF
>TRBJ2-2|TRBD2|few|TRBV12-3/TRBV12-4
TGTGCCGGCACCAGGTCCGCGGGGGGGCCGTCGGGGGAGCTGTTTTTT
CAGTRSAGGPSGELFF
>TRBJ2-1|TRBD1|many|TRBV20-1
TGCAGTGCCATCGACAGGGCCAATGAGCAGTTCTTC
CSAIDRANEQFF
>TRBJ1-5|-|few|TRBV19
TGTGCCAGTAGTATAACGGGGGGGGACTATAGCAATCAGCCCCAGCATTTT
CASSITGGDYSNQPQHF
>TRBJ2-3|-|many|TRBV4-2
TGTGCCAGCAGCCCCGACAGCAGCACAGATACGCAGTATTTT
CASSPDSSTDTQYF
>TRBJ1-5|-|few|TRBV2
TGTGCCAGCAGGGGTCTGGGGCAGCCCCAGCATTTT
CASRGLGQPQHF
>TRBJ2-7|TRBD1|few|TRBV6-1
TGTGCCAGCAGCCGCGGACAGGGCGAGTACGAGCAGTACTTC
CASSRGQGEYEQYF
>TRBJ1-4|-|many|TRBV7-6
TGTGCCAGCAGCTTAACAGAACCCGTGGTCGAAAAACTGTTTTTT
CASSLTEPVVEKLFF
>TRBJ2-7|-|many|TRBV7-2
TGTGCCAGCAGCTTAGGACTACGTCGATCCTACGAGCAGTACTTC
CASSLGLRRSYEQYF
>TRBJ2-5|TRBD2|-|TRBV20-1
TGCAGTGCTAGGCACCGCCAGCGAGGACTAGCGGAGGGAGAGACCCAGTACTTC
CSARHRQRGLAEGETQYF
>TRBJ1-5|TRBD1|many|TRBV5-1
TGCGCCAGCAGCTTGCAGGGGGGGCAGCCCCAGCATTTT
CASSLQGGQPQHF
>TRBJ2-1|-|many|TRBV29-1
TGCAGCGTTGACCAGACTAGAGGTGGGTTCAATGAGCAGTTCTTC
CSVDQTRGGFNEQFF
>TRBJ1-2|-|many|TRBV20-1
TGCAGTGCTAGAGATCCGGTTACCTATGGCTACACCTTC
CSARDPVTYGYTF
>TRBJ2-7|-|many|TRBV7-9
TGTGCCAGCAGCTTATCAGGGGCAGGCTACGAGCAGTACTTC
CASSLSGAGYEQYF
>TRBJ1-6|-|few|TRBV12-3/TRBV12-4
TGTGCCAGCAGTCCAGTCTGGGGGGACACCTCCAATTCACCCCTCCACTTT
CASSPVWGDTSNSPLHF
>TRBJ2-1|TRBD2|few|TRBV12-3/TRBV12-4
TGTGCCAGCAGTTTAGAGGATGCGGCTAGCGGGGTCAATGAGCAGTTCTTC
CASSLEDAASGVNEQFF
>TRBJ2-3|TRBD2|many|TRBV3-1
TGTGCCAGCAGCCAAGATCTGCTAGCGGGTACTAGCACAGATACGCAGTATTTT
CASSQDLLAGTSTDTQYF
>TRBJ1-2|TRBD1|many|TRBV14
TGTGCCAGCAGCCGAAACGGACAGGGCATCTATGGCTACACCTTC
CASSRNGQGIYGYTF
>TRBJ2-3|-|many|TRBV6-2/TRBV6-3
TGTGCCAGCACCACGGGGGAAACAGATACGCAGTATTTT
CASTTGETDTQYF
>TRBJ2-7|-|-|TRBV3-1
TGTGCCAGCTCCCGAGGGGGGGGACGCTTCTACGAGCAGTACTTC
CASSRGGGRFYEQYF
>TRBJ1-5|-|few|TRBV28
TGTGCCAGCAGTCCTCCAGGGGCGTTGAATCAGCCCCAGCATTTT
CASSPPGALNQPQHF
>TRBJ1-1|TRBD1|few|TRBV2
TGTGCCAGCAGTGAGGACAGGGACCCGAACACTGAAGCTTTCTTT
CASSEDRDPNTEAFF
>TRBJ2-6|-|few|TRBV7-9
TGTGCCAGCGGAGGTTTTTCCAACGTCCTGACTTTC
CASGGFSNVLTF
>TRBJ1-1|TRBD1|-|TRBV5-5
TGTGCCAGCAGCTTGACAGGGGACGAGAACACTGAAGCTTTCTTT
CASSLTGDENTEAFF
>TRBJ2-3|TRBD2|-|TRBV4-1
TGCGCCAGCAGCCAGCGGGGGGGCCCAGATACGCAGTATTTT
CASSQRGGPDTQYF
>TRBJ1-5|-|many|TRBV28
TGTGCCAGCATAAGGGGTAAACAGAATCAGCCCCAGCATTTT
CASIRGKQNQPQHF
>TRBJ1-1|-|-|TRBV7-9
TGTGCCAGCAGCTTACCCGCAAGCACTGAAGCTTTCTTT
CASSLPASTEAFF
>TRBJ1-3|-|many|TRBV5-5
TGTGCCAGCAGCCTTACACGGGCCGGAAACACCATATATTTT
CASSLTRAGNTIYF
>TRBJ2-1|-|-|TRBV11-3
TGTGCCAGCAGCGTAGAGGGGACTTACAATGAGCAGTTCTTC
CASSVEGTYNEQFF
>TRBJ2-7|-|many|TRBV12-3/TRBV12-4
TGTGCCAGCAGTGCCCGGTCCTACGAGCAGTACTTC
CASSARSYEQYF
>TRBJ2-1|TRBD2|many|TRBV7-3
TGTGCCAGCAGCTTAATAATTTCCGGGACCGTTTCCGGGGGAGGGTGGTACAATGAGCAGTTCTTC
CASSLIISGTVSGGGWYNEQFF
>TRBJ2-2|-|many|TRBV20-1
TGCAGTGCGAGCTGGGGCAGGGGAAACACCGGGGAGCTGTTTTTT
CSASWGRGNTGELFF
>TRBJ2-2|-|-|TRBV19
TGTGCCAGTAGTACCCCTAGGGGAACCACCGGGGAGCTGTTTTTT
CASSTPRGTTGELFF
>TRBJ1-4|-|many|TRBV7-2
TGTGCCAGCAGCTTGAGTACAGGCGGAACTAATGAAAAACTGTTTTTT
CASSLSTGGTNEKLFF
>TRBJ1-2|-|many|TRBV5-1
TGCGCCAGCAGCTTGAACACTAACTATGGCTACACCTTC
CASSLNTNYGYTF
>TRBJ1-1|-|many|TRBV5-1
TGCGCCAGCAGCTTAACAGAGAACACTGAAGCTTTCTTT
CASSLTENTEAFF
>TRBJ1-6|-|few|TRBV6-5
TGTGCCAGCAGTTATACAGGGCTTAATTCACCCCTCCACTTT
CASSYTGLNSPLHF
>TRBJ2-5|TRBD2|many|TRBV6-6
TGTGCCAGCAGCCGCGTTAGCGGGGGGCAAGAGACCCAGTACTTC
CASSRVSGGQETQYF
>TRBJ1-1|-|few|TRBV20-1
TGCAGTGCTAGAGGCGGGGGGAACACTGAAGCTTTCTTT
CSARGGGNTEAFF
>TRBJ1-4|-|many|TRBV12-3/TRBV12-4
TGTGCCACCCGTCAACAGGGATCTAAGAAACTGTTTTTT
CATRQQGSKKLFF